The text below deals with one T cell receptor (beta chain). Its target antigen remains unknown. Base qualities are missing; no much larger clone stands one base away. This entry is derived from a study of shared T cell receptors in the human thymus (dated by TCRdb to about 2021). Regarding the complete study: The study examined how self-reactive, shared T-cell receptor alpha chains are generated in the human thymus.

Including cysteine and phenylalanine, the CDR3 has 16 amino acids. Only the CDR3 region is kept as DNA, spanning 48 bases read in frame from base 1. V was cut back by 4 bases and J by 1 base, leaving a gap of 15 bases between them. CDR1 and CDR2 were assigned from the germline V gene as SGHTA and FQGTGA. Receptor libraries were prepared by the immunoSEQ multiplex PCR assay. The immuneACCESS repertoire file appears here via TCRdb, limited to in-frame rearrangements. These files lack a portion of the clones; in checked studies, under half of the deficit traces to unresolved V genes, and the cause of the others is not known. The sample table contains hundreds of thousands of clones; only one count was recorded for approximately 88% of them. The leading ten clones occupy 0.0085% to 0.012% of the sample. These same data were also listed under a study on human thymus T cells. That second report states: In Finland, the donors were immunologically healthy infants who were having open corrective cardiac surgery for congenital heart defects. The thymus tissue came from surgical resects taken out during corrective cardiac surgery. Biased V and J gene segment usage appeared to be present in both thymic and peripheral blood repertoires. The related research reported highly overlapping thymic TCR repertoires among unrelated individuals. The study characterized TCR alpha and beta repertoires from under 10 infant thymus samples and a few related peripheral blood samples. Donor ages ranged from roughly 7 to 244 days, and the cohort comprised more than 5 male and a couple of female infants. Thymocytes were mechanically released from the tissue and were stored as pellets of roughly 9.5-34 million cells at -70 degrees C. A QIAsymphony instrument was used to extract genomic DNA from frozen cell pellets. The immunoSEQ multiplex PCR assay was used to amplify the TCRB and TCRAD loci from a standardized quantity of quality-controlled genomic DNA. The amplicons covered the V(D)J region and were long enough to include the CDR3 and to identify the V and J genes. The commercial immunoSEQ service was used to sequence amplicons on an Illumina platform. Primer bias and sequencing errors were corrected as previously described, and TCRAD and TCRB were defined on the basis of the IMGT database. Analysis of the repertoires was done with immunoSEQ Analyzer 3.0 and VDJTools and included basic statistics, V/J segment usage, diversity estimates, rarefaction and pairwise overlap. Chao1, ChaoE, Efron-Thisted, Shannon and inverse Simpson indices were used to estimate diversity, which was also estimated on datasets down-sampled to the smallest sample. Repertoire overlap used strict matching of CDR3 nucleotide sequence, V gene and J gene, with Jaccard-based multidimensional scaling clustering. On average, thymus samples yielded 810,000 or so unique TCRB clonotypes, whereas blood samples yielded roughly 81,000.

The clonotype was recovered from a boy younger than two with a congenital heart defect. Donor details come from another sample of the same person, matched by shared clones. The specimen was thymocytes. This receptor chain uses TRBV7-3 and TRBJ2-3; the D gene is possibly TRBD2, with 7 bases matching. In nucleotide form, the sequence is TGTGCCAGCAGCTCCGCGGGGGAGGGGGGCACAGATACGCAGTATTTT. It translates to CASSSAGEGGTDTQYF.